These 29 T cell receptor beta chains came from one sample sequenced in a study of cytomegalovirus exposure and HLA in healthy donors. It was with 60 Vbeta and 13 Jbeta primers that the PCR ran. TCRdb's copy holds only in-frame clones and misses some; the assay was immunoSEQ multiplex PCR. The profile shows fewer than 150,000 clones, 77% of them singletons. Sequences were obtained from PBMCs. Receptors originate from a human donor in good health.

This clone showed up just once. The V gene is TRBV27, the J gene TRBJ2-7, with TRBD2 identical over 8 bases. With 3 bases clipped from V and 2 bases from J, the junction kept 3 bases outside the gene matches. The CDR3 loop spans 14 amino acids. Per the germline V gene, CDR1 is MNHEY and CDR2 is SMNVEV (reference sequence). The CDR3 loop is CASSFSGEPYEQYF. CDR3 coding DNA: TGTGCCAGCAGTTTTAGCGGGGAACCCTACGAGCAGTACTTC.

The chain uses TRBV9 and TRBJ2-2; D might be TRBD2 (5 bases). CDR1 and CDR2 from the germline V gene are SGDLS and YYNGEE. The CDR3 runs 14 residues. V gave up 4 bases and J gave up 7 bases, with 14 bases separating them. The CDR3 DNA reads TGTGCCAGCAGCCCGGGAATTCCCGGCGGGGAGCTGTTTTTT. This translates into CASSPGIPGGELFF.

This clone was recorded a few times. This chain connects TRBV29-1 to TRBJ1-1; D unresolved. CDR1 is SQVTM and CDR2 is ANQGSEA in the germline V gene. Trimming pared 8 bases from V and 2 bases from J, leaving 15 bases between. The CDR3 extends over 13 amino acids. The CDR3 spells CSFRVRINTEAFF. The CDR3 coding sequence is TGCAGCTTCCGGGTCCGTATTAACACTGAAGCTTTCTTT.

The chain carries TRBV5-6 and TRBJ1-2, with TRBD1 identical over 9 bases. The CDR3 contains 14 residues. CDR1 and CDR2 (germline): SGHDT, YYEEEE. The CDR3 loop reads CVSLPGTGYYGYTF. CDR3 coding DNA: TGTGTCAGTCTGCCCGGGACAGGGTACTATGGCTACACCTTC.

V usage is TRBV28 and J usage is TRBJ1-2; D not certain. V was cut by 10 bases and J by 8 bases, with 23 bases left in between. CDR1 is MDHEN, CDR2 SYDVKM, per germline. The CDR3 runs to 14 residues. The CDR3 protein is CAIFPESSYGGYTF. The CDR3 DNA reads TGTGCCATTTTCCCAGAAAGTAGCTATGGAGGCTACACCTTC.

The chain uses TRBV4-1 and TRBJ2-5; 9 nucleotides match TRBD1. Germline values: CDR1 MGHRA, CDR2 YSYEKL. J was trimmed by 4 bases and V by 4 bases; bases with no gene match: 7. CDR3 length equals 15 residues. CDR3 amino acids: CASSPPGTGRETQYF. CDR3 DNA: TGCGCCAGCAGCCCACCCGGGACAGGGAGAGAGACCCAGTACTTC.

The chain joins TRBV11-1 to TRBJ2-1; TRBD2 might be the D (6 bases). Trimming cost V 7 bases and J 6 bases, with 22 bases left between them. Germline V gene lookup returns CDR1 SGHAT and CDR2 FQDESV (reference sequence). The CDR3 covers 16 residues. This chain's CDR3 is CASTNKHRLEVNEQFF. The CDR3 DNA reads TGTGCCAGCACCAATAAGCACCGACTAGAGGTCAATGAGCAGTTCTTC.

The rearrangement uses TRBV2 and TRBJ2-1; D is ambiguous. This CDR3 has 14 residues. The V end lost 6 bases, the J end lost 2 bases, and 11 bases lay between the germline ends. The germline V gene encodes CDR1 SNHLY and CDR2 FYNNEI. CDR3 nucleotide sequence: TGTGCCAGCAGATCTACGGTTCCCTACAATGAGCAGTTCTTC. Translation: CASRSTVPYNEQFF.

V gene TRBV5-4 combines with J gene TRBJ1-6, with D uncertain. The V and J ends lost 4 bases and 7 bases respectively, with 6 bases between them. Germline assignment: CDR1 SGHNT and CDR2 YYREEE (reference sequence). This CDR3 is 12 amino acids long. The CDR3 loop reads CASSLDNSPLHF. The CDR3 nucleotides are TGTGCCAGCAGCCTAGACAATTCACCCCTCCACTTT.

This clone has just a few counts. The chain has TRBV19 and TRBJ2-7; the D is unclear. The CDR3 is 14 residues long. Germline V gene lookup returns CDR1 LNHDA and CDR2 SQIVND (reference sequence). V dropped 1 base and J dropped 5 bases, with 12 bases sitting between them. In DNA form, the CDR3 reads TGTGCCAGTAGTATAGGAGGTAGGCTCGACGAGCAGTACTTC. It encodes CASSIGGRLDEQYF.

This chain connects TRBV4-1 to TRBJ2-3, with 8 bases that match TRBD1. The CDR3 covers 16 residues. With V trimmed by 2 bases and J by 2 bases, 6 bases remained unmatched. Per germline, CDR1 MGHRA and CDR2 YSYEKL. The CDR3 protein is CASSQMTGANTDTQYF. In DNA form, the CDR3 reads TGCGCCAGCAGCCAAATGACAGGGGCGAACACAGATACGCAGTATTTT.

The genes are TRBV5-8 and TRBJ1-5; no clear D gene. V gave up 0 bases and J gave up 3 bases, with 13 bases separating them. The CDR3 length is 16 residues. Germline lookup yields CDR1 SGHTS and CDR2 YDEGEE. The CDR3 DNA is TGTGCCAGCAGCTTGGTGGTGCCTCCAGTCAATCAGCCCCAGCATTTT. It encodes CASSLVVPPVNQPQHF.

This clone was seen only once. The chain recombines TRBV19 with TRBJ1-5; D uncertain. From germline, CDR1 is LNHDA and CDR2 SQIVND (reference sequence). The CDR3 runs to 12 residues. V was shortened by 5 bases and J by 4 bases, with 6 bases between the two germline ends. The CDR3 loop reads CASSPGNQPQHF. CDR3 DNA: TGTGCCAGTAGTCCGGGGAATCAGCCCCAGCATTTT.

The chain links TRBV7-2 to TRBJ1-3, with 8 bases matching TRBD1. Germline CDR1 is SGHTA and CDR2 is FQGNSA. CDR3 length: 17 amino acids. V dropped 2 bases and J dropped 0; count of bases not matched to a gene: 6. The CDR3: CASSLRGQGSSGNTIYF. DNA for the CDR3: TGTGCCAGCAGCTTAAGAGGACAGGGTAGCTCTGGAAACACCATATATTTT.

This chain connects TRBV18 to TRBJ2-1; D unclear. The CDR3 sequence is 13 residues long. Germline CDR1 KGHSH, CDR2 LQKENI. Trimming took 0 bases from V and 8 from J, leaving 8 bases between them. The CDR3 is CASSPPEWDEQFF. The DNA of the CDR3 is TGTGCCAGCTCACCACCGGAGTGGGATGAGCAGTTCTTC.

This rearrangement joins TRBV7-2 to TRBJ2-7; possibly TRBD1 for D (8 bases). The CDR3 contains 19 residues. CDR1 and CDR2 from the germline V gene are SGHTA and FQGNSA. The germline V and J ends were trimmed by 5 bases and 6 bases, with 32 bases remaining between them. The CDR3 sequence is CASSQTGASGGILRREQYF. CDR3 DNA: TGTGCCAGCAGCCAGACAGGGGCCTCCGGGGGGATTTTACGTCGCGAGCAGTACTTC.

This rearrangement joins TRBV6-1 to TRBJ2-2; perhaps TRBD1 as D (5 bases). The V and J ends lost 6 bases and 2 bases respectively, with 10 bases between them. The germline V gene has CDR1 MNHNS and CDR2 SASEGT. The CDR3 is made up of 14 amino acids. DNA for the CDR3: TGTGCCAGCAGCCACAGGCTAAACACCGGGGAGCTGTTTTTT. Its protein is CASSHRLNTGELFF.

This clone appeared once. The chain uses TRBV2 and TRBJ1-5; maybe TRBD1 (5 bases). Trimming cost V 7 bases and J 3 bases, with 16 bases left between them. The CDR3 covers 15 residues. CDR1 is SNHLY and CDR2 is FYNNEI in the germline V gene. The CDR3 sequence is CASTGSQGDNQPQHF. The CDR3 DNA follows: TGTGCCAGCACCGGGAGCCAGGGCGACAATCAGCCCCAGCATTTT.

V and J are TRBV5-1 and TRBJ2-7; maybe TRBD2 (5 bases). The CDR3 sequence is 14 residues long. Germline assignment: CDR1 SGHRS and CDR2 YFSETQ. V was cut by 0 bases and J by 6 bases, with 13 bases left in between. The CDR3 here is CASSLDSSRGEQYF. In DNA, the CDR3 is TGCGCCAGCAGCTTGGACAGTTCCCGGGGCGAGCAGTACTTC.

Turning to this clone: At one of its ends the junction is not consistent with the germline gene, which may arise from a read error. The J gene is TRBJ2-4, the V gene TRBV28; 12 nucleotides align to TRBD2. CDR3 length: 14 amino acids. The V gene's germline CDR1 is MDHEN and CDR2 SYDVKM. The CDR3 DNA is TGTGCCAGCAGTTTATCCCTAGCGGGAGGGCCCCTAGACTTC. It translates to CASSLSLAGGPLDF.

The chain recombines TRBV10-3 with TRBJ2-7; TRBD1 matches 8 bases. The CDR3 loop spans 15 amino acids. V shed 4 bases, J shed 0 bases, and the junction held 5 bases outside the gene matches. Germline-derived CDR1 and CDR2 are ENHRY and SYGVKD. This CDR3 reads CAISAGTGSSYEQYF. In DNA, the CDR3 is TGTGCCATCAGTGCTGGGACAGGCAGCTCCTACGAGCAGTACTTC.

CDR3 protein: CASSSNPGLAGVHEQFF. The CDR3 DNA reads TGTGCCAGCAGCTCAAACCCGGGACTAGCGGGAGTCCACGAGCAGTTCTTC. The V and J genes are TRBV11-2 and TRBJ2-1; the match to TRBD2 covers 14 bases. Germline-derived CDR1 and CDR2 are SGHAT and FQNNGV. This CDR3 spans 17 amino acids. Trimming took 4 bases from V and 10 from J; bases not matched to a gene: 12.

The V gene is TRBV28, the J gene TRBJ1-4, with 8 nucleotides matching TRBD1. Per germline, CDR1 MDHEN and CDR2 SYDVKM. The CDR3 contains 16 residues. After removal of 2 bases from V and 3 bases from J, the junction contained 5 bases not matched to a gene. CDR3 amino acids: CASSLTGGAANEKLFF. CDR3 sequence (DNA): TGTGCCAGCAGTTTAACAGGGGGAGCAGCTAATGAAAAACTGTTTTTT.

The V and J genes are TRBV7-3 and TRBJ2-5, with 10 bases matching TRBD2. Germline V gene lookup returns CDR1 SGHTA and CDR2 FQGTGA. V shed 5 bases, J shed 6 bases, and the junction held 6 bases outside the gene matches. The CDR3 length is 14 residues. The CDR3 DNA reads as TGTGCCAGCAGCCTAGCGGGAGCCCCGCAGACCCAGTACTTC. Encoded protein: CASSLAGAPQTQYF.

The sample holds one count of this clone. V and J are TRBV5-4 and TRBJ2-7; 9 bases map to TRBD1. The CDR3 has 15 amino acids. J was trimmed by 5 bases and V by 2 bases; bases with no gene match: 8. Germline CDR1 and CDR2: SGHNT and YYREEE (reference sequence). The CDR3 nucleotides are TGTGCCAGCAGCTTCGGTGGGACAGGGCTCGACGAGCAGTACTTC. Translating it yields CASSFGGTGLDEQYF.

The rearrangement uses TRBV30 and TRBJ1-2, with D tentatively TRBD1 (6 bases). The CDR3 consists of 12 residues. The germline V gene has CDR1 GTSNPN and CDR2 SVGIG (reference sequence). The V end was cut by 3 bases, the J end by 2 bases, with 7 bases between. Here the CDR3 DNA reads TGTGCCTGGAGGACAGGAAACTATGGCTACACCTTC. Its translation is CAWRTGNYGYTF.

V gene TRBV2 combines with J gene TRBJ2-5, with a tentative D call TRBD2 (5 bases). The CDR3 is 12 residues long. The germline V gene has CDR1 SNHLY and CDR2 FYNNEI. Trimming stripped 9 bases from V and 5 bases from J, with 13 bases between. CDR3 nucleotide sequence: TGTGCCAGTTATAGCGTTTGGGAGACCCAGTACTTC. Translation gives CASYSVWETQYF.

This clone showed up just a few times. V usage is TRBV6-4 and J usage is TRBJ2-1; 9 nucleotides match TRBD1. This CDR3 spans 16 amino acids. The germline V gene has CDR1 MRHNA and CDR2 SNTAGT. V dropped 2 bases and J dropped 5; count of bases not matched to a gene: 7. Here the CDR3 reads CASSDKAGTGNNEQFF. Here the CDR3 DNA reads TGTGCCAGCAGTGACAAAGCCGGGACAGGGAACAATGAGCAGTTCTTC.

The gene calls are TRBV4-1 and TRBJ2-7; a weak D match, TRBD2 (6 bases). The CDR3 spans 16 residues. Looked up from germline, CDR1 is MGHRA and CDR2 is YSYEKL. Trimming took off 5 bases at V and 9 bases at J, with 26 bases between the two ends. CDR3 DNA sequence: TGCGCCAGCAGCGCCCAGCGAGAGGCGGGGATTCAGGTGCAGTACTTC. It encodes CASSAQREAGIQVQYF.